This record concerns one TCR beta chain sequence. Its antigen is as yet unknown. 13 Jbeta primers and 60 Vbeta primers were used for the PCR. Profiled with immunoSEQ multiplex PCR; TCRdb holds only in-frame clones, not every one. Of some 200,000 clones in the sample, about 83% were seen once. This entry is derived from a study of cytomegalovirus exposure and HLA in healthy donors. General study results and limits: In a later analysis, DRB1 alleles had the most associated TCRs; HLA-C alleles the fewest.

Germline assignment: CDR1 SGHNT and CDR2 YYREEE (reference sequence). Trimming shortened V by 4 bases and J by 0 bases, and 14 bases separated the two germline ends. The CDR3 length is 16 residues. V and J are TRBV5-4 and TRBJ2-1, with a weak D call TRBD1 (6 bases). Specimen: PBMCs. The clonotype comes from a female donor in good health and CMV-seronegative. The CDR3 region has the DNA TGTGCCAGCAGCCTAGGACAGCTGAGCTCCTACAATGAGCAGTTCTTC. It codes for CASSLGQLSSYNEQFF.